The 19 T cell receptor beta chains reported below all come from one sample, sequenced in a study of blood T cell repertoires in COVID-19. Only in-frame clones appear in the TCRdb table, and some are missing; sequencing was by immunoSEQ multiplex PCR. Here the sample spans 220,000 or so clones, 82% being singletons. Input material: PBMCs or T cells enriched from blood (not recorded which). These receptors were taken from an older woman who had recovered from COVID-19.

This chain joins TRBV11-2 and TRBJ2-1; the D gene is possibly TRBD1 (5 bases). The V end was cut by 5 bases, the J end by 3 bases, with 8 bases between. This CDR3 spans 13 amino acids. Germline CDR1 SGHAT, CDR2 FQNNGV. CDR3 loop: CASSDDSYNEQFF. The CDR3 DNA reads TGTGCCAGCAGCGACGACAGCTACAATGAGCAGTTCTTC.

The V gene is TRBV5-1, the J gene TRBJ2-5, with TRBD1 identical over 9 bases. Trimming at V came to 3 bases and at J to 1 base, leaving 7 bases not matched to a gene. The CDR3 contains 16 residues. CDR1 is SGHRS and CDR2 is YFSETQ in the germline V gene. CDR3 amino acids: CASSYARDRVQETQYF. For the CDR3, the DNA is TGCGCCAGCAGCTATGCCCGGGACAGGGTCCAAGAGACCCAGTACTTC.

This chain joins TRBV11-3 and TRBJ2-1; D is unclear. Between the trimmed V and J ends, which lost 4 bases and 6 bases, there was a span of 19 bases. CDR3 length: 16 amino acids. Per germline, CDR1 SGHNT and CDR2 YENEEA. In DNA, the CDR3 is TGTGCCAGCAGCTCTCCCGGAGACCCACGGCGCAATGAGCAGTTCTTC. It encodes CASSSPGDPRRNEQFF. Full variable domain (rest looked up from reference TRBV11-3 and TRBJ2-1): EAGVVQSPRYKIIEKKQPVAFWCNPISGHNTLYWYLQNLGQGPELLIRYENEEAVDDSQLPKDRFSAERLKGVDSTLKIQPAELGDSAVYLCASSSPGDPRRNEQFFGPGTRLTVL.

This chain connects TRBV11-2 to TRBJ2-5, with TRBD2 matching over 16 bases. From germline, CDR1 is SGHAT and CDR2 FQNNGV. The CDR3 length is 17 residues. V shed 5 bases and J 5 bases; nucleotides not matched to a gene: 8. The DNA of the CDR3 is TGTGCCAGCAGCCCCGGGACTAGCGGGGGGGCCTATGAGACCCAGTACTTC. This translates into CASSPGTSGGAYETQYF.

The chain carries TRBV6-2 or TRBV6-3 and TRBJ2-3, with 7 bases identical to TRBD2. V shed 6 bases, J shed 3 bases, and the junction held 12 bases outside the gene matches. This CDR3 region has 16 residues. CDR1 and CDR2 from the germline V gene are MNHEY and SVGEGT. The CDR3 DNA sequence: TGTGCCAGCAGCCTCCGACTAGCCAAATCGACAGATACGCAGTATTTT. This codes for CASSLRLAKSTDTQYF.

The chain links TRBV19 to TRBJ1-2, with 10 nucleotides matching TRBD1. The germline gives CDR1 LNHDA, CDR2 SQIVND (reference sequence). The CDR3 spans 14 residues. V was pared by 6 bases and J by 4 bases, with 5 bases of the junction left unmatched. This CDR3 reads CASRRDRGLYGYTF. CDR3 sequence (DNA): TGTGCCAGTAGGCGGGACAGGGGCCTCTATGGCTACACCTTC.

The chain uses TRBV29-1 and TRBJ1-1, with a weak D call TRBD1 (5 bases). V gave up 1 base and J gave up 6 bases, with 6 bases separating them. This CDR3 has 11 amino acids. Germline lookup yields CDR1 SQVTM and CDR2 ANQGSEA. CDR3 in amino acids: CSVEGGAEAFF. The CDR3 DNA reads as TGCAGCGTTGAAGGGGGGGCTGAAGCTTTCTTT.

The gene calls are TRBV6-1 and TRBJ2-1, with D possibly being TRBD1 (5 bases). This CDR3 region has 14 residues. The V end lost 3 bases, the J end lost 4 bases, and 10 bases lay between the germline ends. Germline CDR1 and CDR2: MNHNS and SASEGT. The CDR3: CASSEQGKYNEQFF. CDR3 bases: TGTGCCAGCAGTGAGCAGGGCAAATACAATGAGCAGTTCTTC.

J is TRBJ2-1 and V is TRBV27, with TRBD1 matching 7 bases. The CDR3 runs 14 residues. CDR1 and CDR2 (germline): MNHEY, SMNVEV (reference sequence). Unmatched junction bases numbered 12, after V lost 2 bases and J lost 14 bases. The CDR3 nucleotides are TGTGCCAGCAGTTTAGCAGGGGGTAGGCCTGGGGAGTTCTTC. This sequence encodes CASSLAGGRPGEFF.

CDR3 sequence reads: CASSGGLQETQYF. The CDR3 bases are TGTGCCAGTAGTGGCGGGCTCCAAGAGACCCAGTACTTC. The chain uses TRBV19 and TRBJ2-5; perhaps TRBD2 as D (5 bases). The CDR3 consists of 13 residues. V lost 5 bases to trimming and J lost 1 base, with 8 bases between them. Germline-derived CDR1 and CDR2 are LNHDA and SQIVND (reference sequence).

The V call is TRBV7-3, the J call TRBJ1-1; TRBD1 matches 11 bases. Trimming took 4 bases from V and 4 from J; bases not matched to a gene: 5. Germline V gives CDR1 SGHTA, CDR2 FQGTGA. The CDR3 covers 15 residues. CDR3 sequence reads: CASSYSGTGGTEAFF. CDR3 DNA: TGTGCCAGCAGCTATTCCGGGACAGGGGGCACTGAAGCTTTCTTT. Full variable domain (missing parts from reference TRBV7-3 and TRBJ1-1): GAGVSQTPSNKVTEKGKYVELRCDPISGHTALYWYRQSLGQGPEFLIYFQGTGAADDSGLPNDRFFAVRPEGSVSTLKIQRTERGDSAVYLCASSYSGTGGTEAFFGQGTRLTVV.

Points on this clone: Its ends do not fully match the called genes, so a read error is possible. The J gene is TRBJ2-3, the V gene TRBV5-1; the match to TRBD1 covers 9 bases. Germline V lookup: CDR1 SGHRS, CDR2 YFSETQ. This CDR3 is built from 12 residues. CDR3: CASSLTGQGSVF. Here the CDR3 DNA reads TGCGCCAGCAGCTTAACGGGACAGGGTTCGGTTTTT.

The sample holds a few counts of this clone. The chain links TRBV27 to TRBJ1-4, with 8 bases that match TRBD1. With 11 bases clipped from V and 7 bases from J, the junction kept 9 bases outside the gene matches. The germline V gene has CDR1 MNHEY and CDR2 SMNVEV (reference sequence). This CDR3 is 13 amino acids long. DNA for the CDR3: TGTGCCTCTGGGACAGGCGGGAGTGAAAAACTGTTTTTT. Encoded protein: CASGTGGSEKLFF. Filled out from reference TRBV27 and TRBJ1-4, the complete variable domain reads EAQVTQNPRYLITVTGKKLTVTCSQNMNHEYMSWYRQDPGLGLRQIYYSMNVEVTDKGDVPEGYKVSRKEKRNFPLILESPSPNQTSLYFCASGTGGSEKLFFGSGTQLSVL.

The CDR3 bases are TGTGCCAGCAGCGTGGGCTTTAATGAAAAACTGTTTTTT. Translating gives CASSVGFNEKLFF. The V and J genes are TRBV9 and TRBJ1-4; D gene unclear. Deletions cut 2 bases from V and 4 bases from J, with 6 bases between. Germline lookup yields CDR1 SGDLS and CDR2 YYNGEE. The CDR3 loop spans 13 amino acids.

The V call is TRBV12-3 or TRBV12-4, the J call TRBJ2-7; a possible D gene is TRBD1 (5 bases). This CDR3 contains 13 residues. Deletions cut 4 bases from V and 3 bases from J, with 10 bases between. Here the CDR3 DNA reads TGTGCCAGCAGTTCGACCGACAGCTACGAGCAGTACTTC. It yields the protein CASSSTDSYEQYF.

This rearrangement joins TRBV5-4 to TRBJ2-7, with 8 bases lining up with TRBD2. The CDR3 is 14 residues long. Germline values: CDR1 SGHNT, CDR2 YYREEE (reference sequence). After removal of 1 base from V and 2 bases from J, the junction contained 2 bases not matched to a gene. The CDR3 nucleotides are TGTGCCAGCAGCTTGAAGCGGGAGCCCTACGAGCAGTACTTC. This codes for CASSLKREPYEQYF.

This clone occurred once. The chain recombines TRBV18 with TRBJ1-1, with TRBD1 identical over 7 bases. V trimming: 4 bases; J trimming: 2 bases; junction bases outside the gene matches: 7. CDR1 KGHSH and CDR2 LQKENI come from the germline V gene. The CDR3 is made up of 15 amino acids. In nucleotides, the CDR3 is TGTGCCAGCTCACGACTAGGACAGGATAACACTGAAGCTTTCTTT. This codes for CASSRLGQDNTEAFF.

The chain is built from TRBV18 and TRBJ2-1, with 10 bases fitting TRBD2. Trimming took 6 bases from V and 7 from J; bases not matched to a gene: 6. The CDR3 runs 14 residues. Germline loops: CDR1 KGHSH, CDR2 LQKENI. DNA for the CDR3: TGTGCCAGCTCCCCCGGGACTAGCGTAAATGAGCAGTTCTTC. Its protein is CASSPGTSVNEQFF.

The rearrangement uses TRBV10-3 and TRBJ2-7; 7 nucleotides match TRBD1. Trimming took 6 bases from V and 5 from J; bases not matched to a gene: 7. The CDR3 has 13 amino acids. Germline-derived CDR1 and CDR2 are ENHRY and SYGVKD. As DNA, the CDR3 is TGTGCCATCAGGAAGAAGGGGGCGGACGAGCAGTACTTC. Protein sequence: CAIRKKGADEQYF.